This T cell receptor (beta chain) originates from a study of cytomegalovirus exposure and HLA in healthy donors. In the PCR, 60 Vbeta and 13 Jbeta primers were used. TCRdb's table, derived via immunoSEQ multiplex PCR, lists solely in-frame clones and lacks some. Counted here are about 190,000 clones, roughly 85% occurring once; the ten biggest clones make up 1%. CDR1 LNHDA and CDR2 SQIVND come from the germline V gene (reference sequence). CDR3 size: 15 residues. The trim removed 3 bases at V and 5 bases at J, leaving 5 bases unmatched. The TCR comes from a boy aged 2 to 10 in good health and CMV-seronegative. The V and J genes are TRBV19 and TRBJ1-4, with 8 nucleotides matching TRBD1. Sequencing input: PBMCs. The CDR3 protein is CASSITWTGNEKLFF. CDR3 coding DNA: TGTGCCAGTAGTATCACCTGGACAGGGAATGAAAAACTGTTTTTT.